The entry below describes one T cell receptor beta chain. This entry comes from a study of T cell responses to AZD1222 COVID-19 vaccine. Looking at the study overall: Investigators merged groups given second doses at roughly 4 or roughly 12 weeks.

Assay used: immunoSEQ multiplex PCR; TCRdb lists only in-frame clones, some missing. This sample yields some 130,000 clones, of which 80% to 90% are seen a single time; 7.5% to 8.5% belongs to the top ten. The CDR3 spans 15 residues. CDR1 is MNHEY, CDR2 SVGAGI, per germline. Between the trimmed V and J ends, which lost 6 bases and 0 bases, there was a span of 11 bases. The receptor was derived from an adult in good health. V gene TRBV6-5 combines with J gene TRBJ2-2, with a weak D call TRBD2 (6 bases). Sequencing was performed on peripheral blood, taken on day 0 of AZD1222 vaccination. The DNA for the CDR3 is TGTGCCAGCAGCTCGGGCGGGGCGAACACCGGGGAGCTGTTTTTT. Its protein is CASSSGGANTGELFF.